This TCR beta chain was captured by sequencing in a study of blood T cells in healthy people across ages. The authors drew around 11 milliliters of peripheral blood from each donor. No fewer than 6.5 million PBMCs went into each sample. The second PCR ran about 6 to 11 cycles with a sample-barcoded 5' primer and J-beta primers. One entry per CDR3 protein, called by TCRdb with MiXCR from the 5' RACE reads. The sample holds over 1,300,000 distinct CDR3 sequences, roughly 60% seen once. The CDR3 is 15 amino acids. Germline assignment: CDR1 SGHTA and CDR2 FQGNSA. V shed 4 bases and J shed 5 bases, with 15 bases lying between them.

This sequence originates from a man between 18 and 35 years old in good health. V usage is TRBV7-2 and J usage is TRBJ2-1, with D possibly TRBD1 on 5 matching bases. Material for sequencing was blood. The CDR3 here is CASSSLRTGNNEQFF. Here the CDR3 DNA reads TGTGCCAGCAGCTCGCTCCGAACAGGAAACAATGAGCAGTTCTTC.